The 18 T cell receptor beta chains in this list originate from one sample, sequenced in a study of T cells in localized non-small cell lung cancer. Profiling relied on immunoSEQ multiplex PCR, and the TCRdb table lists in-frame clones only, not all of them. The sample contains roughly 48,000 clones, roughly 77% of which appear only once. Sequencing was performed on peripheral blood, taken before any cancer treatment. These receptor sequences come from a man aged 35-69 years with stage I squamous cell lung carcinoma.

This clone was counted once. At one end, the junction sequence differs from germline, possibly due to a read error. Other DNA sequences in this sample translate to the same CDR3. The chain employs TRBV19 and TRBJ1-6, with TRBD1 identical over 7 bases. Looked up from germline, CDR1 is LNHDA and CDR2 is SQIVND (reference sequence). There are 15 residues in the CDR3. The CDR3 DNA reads TGTGCCAGTAGTCCCTCGGGACAGTATAATTCGCCCCTCCACTTT. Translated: CASSPSGQYNSPLHF.

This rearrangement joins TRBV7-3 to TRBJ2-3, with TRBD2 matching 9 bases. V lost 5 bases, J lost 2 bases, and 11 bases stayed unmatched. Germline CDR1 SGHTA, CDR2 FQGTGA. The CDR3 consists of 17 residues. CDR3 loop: CASSPTGGGGATDTQYF. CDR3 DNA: TGTGCCAGCAGCCCCACCGGCGGCGGGGGGGCCACAGATACGCAGTATTTT. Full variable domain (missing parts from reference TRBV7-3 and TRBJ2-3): GAGVSQTPSNKVTEKGKYVELRCDPISGHTALYWYRQSLGQGPEFLIYFQGTGAADDSGLPNDRFFAVRPEGSVSTLKIQRTERGDSAVYLCASSPTGGGGATDTQYFGPGTRLTVL.

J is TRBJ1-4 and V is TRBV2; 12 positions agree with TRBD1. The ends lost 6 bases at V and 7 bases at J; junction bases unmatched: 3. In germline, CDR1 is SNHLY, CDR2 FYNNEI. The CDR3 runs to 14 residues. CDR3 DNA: TGTGCCAGCAGCCGGGACAGGGGGCGTGAAAAACTGTTTTTT. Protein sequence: CASSRDRGREKLFF.

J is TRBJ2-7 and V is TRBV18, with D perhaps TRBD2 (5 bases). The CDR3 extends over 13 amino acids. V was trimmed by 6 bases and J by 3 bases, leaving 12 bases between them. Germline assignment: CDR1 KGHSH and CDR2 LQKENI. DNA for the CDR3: TGTGCCAGCTCTACTACGGCGGGCTACGAGCAGTACTTC. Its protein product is CASSTTAGYEQYF.

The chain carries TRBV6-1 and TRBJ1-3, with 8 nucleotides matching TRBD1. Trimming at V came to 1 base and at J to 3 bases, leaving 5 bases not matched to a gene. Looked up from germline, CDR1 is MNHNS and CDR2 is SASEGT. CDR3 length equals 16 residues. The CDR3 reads CASSEGGTGFGNTIYF. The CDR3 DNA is TGTGCCAGCAGTGAAGGCGGGACAGGATTTGGAAACACCATATATTTT.

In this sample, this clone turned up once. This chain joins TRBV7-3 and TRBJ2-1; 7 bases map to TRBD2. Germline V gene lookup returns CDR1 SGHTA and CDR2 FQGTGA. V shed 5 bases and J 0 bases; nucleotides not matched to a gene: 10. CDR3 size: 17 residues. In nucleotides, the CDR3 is TGTGCCAGCAGCCTCCGGGGAGGGTCGGGCTCCTACAATGAGCAGTTCTTC. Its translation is CASSLRGGSGSYNEQFF.

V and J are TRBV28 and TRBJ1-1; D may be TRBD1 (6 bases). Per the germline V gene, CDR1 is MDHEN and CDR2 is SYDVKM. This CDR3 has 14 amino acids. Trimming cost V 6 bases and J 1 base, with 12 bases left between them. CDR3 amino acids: CASRDRRTNTEAFF. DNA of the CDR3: TGTGCCAGCAGAGACAGGCGAACGAACACTGAAGCTTTCTTT.

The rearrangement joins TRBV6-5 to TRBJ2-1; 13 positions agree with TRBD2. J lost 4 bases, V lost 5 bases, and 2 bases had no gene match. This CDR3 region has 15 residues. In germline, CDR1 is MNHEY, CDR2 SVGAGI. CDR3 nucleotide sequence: TGTGCCAGCAGTAGACTAGCGGGGGGATACAATGAGCAGTTCTTC. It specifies CASSRLAGGYNEQFF.

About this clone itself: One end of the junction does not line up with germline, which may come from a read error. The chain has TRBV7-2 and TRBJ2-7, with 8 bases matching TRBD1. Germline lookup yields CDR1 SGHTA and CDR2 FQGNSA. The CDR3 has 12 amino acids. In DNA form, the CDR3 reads TGTGCCAGCAGCTTGGACCGGGACAGGCATTTTTTC. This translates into CASSLDRDRHFF.

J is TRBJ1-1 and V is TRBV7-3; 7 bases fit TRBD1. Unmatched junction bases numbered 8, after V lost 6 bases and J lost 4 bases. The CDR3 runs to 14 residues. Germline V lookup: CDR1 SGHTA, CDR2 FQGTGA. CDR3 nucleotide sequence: TGTGCCAGCAGTTCCACGACAGGGATCACTGAAGCTTTCTTT. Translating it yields CASSSTTGITEAFF.

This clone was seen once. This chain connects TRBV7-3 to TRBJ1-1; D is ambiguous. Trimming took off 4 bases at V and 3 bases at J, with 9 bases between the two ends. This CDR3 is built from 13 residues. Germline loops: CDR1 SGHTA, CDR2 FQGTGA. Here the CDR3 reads CASSSGRDTEAFF. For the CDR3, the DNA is TGTGCCAGCAGCTCCGGACGGGACACTGAAGCTTTCTTT.

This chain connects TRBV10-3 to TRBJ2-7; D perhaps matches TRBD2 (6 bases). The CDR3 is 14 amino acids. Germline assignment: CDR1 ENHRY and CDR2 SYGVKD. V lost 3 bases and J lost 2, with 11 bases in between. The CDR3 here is CAISEGDWTYEQYF. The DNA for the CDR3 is TGTGCCATCAGTGAAGGGGACTGGACCTACGAGCAGTACTTC.

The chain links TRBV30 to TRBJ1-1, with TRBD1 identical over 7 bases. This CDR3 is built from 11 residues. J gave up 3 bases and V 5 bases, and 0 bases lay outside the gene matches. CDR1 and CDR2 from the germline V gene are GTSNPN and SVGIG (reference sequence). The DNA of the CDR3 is TGTGCCTGGGACAGGGACACTGAAGCTTTCTTT. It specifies CAWDRDTEAFF. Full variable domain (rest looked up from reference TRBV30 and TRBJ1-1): SQTIHQWPATLVQPVGSPLSLECTVEGTSNPNLYWYRQAAGRGLQLLFYSVGIGQISSEVPQNLSASRPQDRQFILSSKKLLLSDSGFYLCAWDRDTEAFFGQGTRLTVV.

CDR3 amino acids: CASSANRGQVNTEAFF. As DNA, the CDR3 is TGTGCCAGCAGCGCCAACAGGGGGCAGGTGAACACTGAAGCTTTCTTT. This chain links TRBV5-6 with TRBJ1-1; 9 bases match TRBD1. Trimming removed 4 bases from V and 0 bases from J; junction bases left unmatched: 7. CDR3 length: 16 amino acids. The germline V gene encodes CDR1 SGHDT and CDR2 YYEEEE.

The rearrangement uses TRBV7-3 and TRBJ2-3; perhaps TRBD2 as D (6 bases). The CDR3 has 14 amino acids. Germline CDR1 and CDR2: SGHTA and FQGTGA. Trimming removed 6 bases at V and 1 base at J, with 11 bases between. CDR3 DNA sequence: TGTGCCAGCAGGAAGGGCGGGGGCACAGATACGCAGTATTTT. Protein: CASRKGGGTDTQYF.

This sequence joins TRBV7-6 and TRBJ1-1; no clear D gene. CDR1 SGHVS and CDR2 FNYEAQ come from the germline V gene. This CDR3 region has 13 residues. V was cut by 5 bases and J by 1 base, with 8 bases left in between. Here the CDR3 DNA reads TGTGCCAGCAGCCCCGGGGAGAACACTGAAGCTTTCTTT. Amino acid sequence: CASSPGENTEAFF.

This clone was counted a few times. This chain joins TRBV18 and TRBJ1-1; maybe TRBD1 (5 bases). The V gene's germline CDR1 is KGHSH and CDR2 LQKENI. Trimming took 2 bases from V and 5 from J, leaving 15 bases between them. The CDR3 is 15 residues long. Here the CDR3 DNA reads TGTGCCAGCTCACCAGGGGTGCAGGGTGGGACTGAAGCTTTCTTT. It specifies CASSPGVQGGTEAFF.

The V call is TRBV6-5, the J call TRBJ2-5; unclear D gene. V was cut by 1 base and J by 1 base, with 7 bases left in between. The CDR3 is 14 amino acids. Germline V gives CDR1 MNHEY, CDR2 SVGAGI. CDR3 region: CASSYFGVQETQYF. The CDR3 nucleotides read TGTGCCAGCAGTTACTTTGGGGTCCAAGAGACCCAGTACTTC.